This TCR beta chain originates from a study of T-cell reconstitution after alpha-beta-depleted transplantation in children. Notes on the study in general: The study reportedly traced alpha-beta T cells about two months after transplant to several hundred expanded graft clones. T-cell counts and diversity at one year following transplant were attributed mainly to newly produced T cells.

Germline loops: CDR1 SGHDT, CDR2 YYEEEE. Trimming cost V 6 bases and J 6 bases; bases outside gene matches: 15. This CDR3 is 15 amino acids long. TCRbeta library construction was performed incorporating unique molecular identifiers. Each CDR3 protein gets one entry after TCRdb re-called the PCR reads with MiXCR. In the table there are approximately 210,000 distinct CDR3 sequences, around a sixth of which are singletons. About this clonotype itself: The antigen is not known.

This sample comprised PBMCs, mostly from graft donor cells, obtained 360 days after TCRalphabeta/CD19-depleted stem cell transplant. This sequence joins TRBV5-6 and TRBJ2-7; TRBD1 matches 7 bases. This TCR derives from a male patient aged 2-10 years who had a stem cell transplant for acute lymphoblastic leukemia, so the T cells may come from the graft donor. CDR3 amino acids: CASNPSPQGNIEQYF. CDR3 nucleotides: TGTGCCAGCAACCCCTCCCCACAGGGGAATATCGAGCAGTACTTC.